This T cell receptor (beta chain) was captured by sequencing in a study of shared clonotypes between healthy human individuals. A note on this clone: The target antigen is unknown.

There are 15 residues in the CDR3. The V segment lost 3 bases and the J segment 6 bases; nucleotides outside the gene matches: 2. Germline V lookup: CDR1 MNHNS, CDR2 SASEGT. CD45RO-negative CD8 cells positively selected for CCR7 made up the naive population, which excluded terminally differentiated effector memory CD45RA+ cells. Deep was the level at which the assay was run. TCRdb's table, derived via immunoSEQ multiplex PCR, lists solely in-frame clones and lacks some. The sample has over 2,000,000 clones, around 93% seen once; the top ten hold about 1.7%. Study findings and constraints: An expected dependence of interdonor clonotype sharing on sequencing depth was noted. Relative to memory subsets, naive subsets generally showed larger estimated richness. Rarefaction showed sorted-subset sequencing was incomplete despite large depth.

This TCR derives from a young man in good health. Some clones in this sample may be carry-over from other donors' samples. Sequencing was done on a sample of naive CD8+ T cells from PBMCs. The chain joins TRBV6-1 to TRBJ2-3, with TRBD2 matching over 14 bases. The CDR3 spells CASSEGLAGVDTQYF. In nucleotides, the CDR3 is TGTGCCAGCAGTGAGGGACTAGCGGGGGTTGATACGCAGTATTTT.